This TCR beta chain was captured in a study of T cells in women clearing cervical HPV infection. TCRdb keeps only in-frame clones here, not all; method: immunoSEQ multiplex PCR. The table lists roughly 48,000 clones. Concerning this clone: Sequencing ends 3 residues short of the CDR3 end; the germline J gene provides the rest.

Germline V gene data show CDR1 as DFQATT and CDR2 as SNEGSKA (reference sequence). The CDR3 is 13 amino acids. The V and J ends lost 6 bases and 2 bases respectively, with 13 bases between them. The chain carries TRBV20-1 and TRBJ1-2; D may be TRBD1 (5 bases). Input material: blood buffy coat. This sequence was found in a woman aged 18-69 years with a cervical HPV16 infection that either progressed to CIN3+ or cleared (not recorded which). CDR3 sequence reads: CSANKDRNYGYTF. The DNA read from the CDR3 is TGCAGTGCAAACAAAGACAGAAACTATGGC.